A single T cell receptor (beta chain) is shown here with its context. Its matching antigen is unknown. TCRdb reanalysed the RT-PCR reads using MiXCR and keeps one entry per CDR3 protein. The sample includes 550,000 to 800,000 distinct CDR3 sequences, 14% of them seen just once. These data come from a study of response to subunit inactivated influenza vaccine. Study conclusions and caveats: Researchers suggested that each seasonal influenza vaccination recruits few new T cells.

V gave up 6 bases and J gave up 0 bases, with 12 bases separating them. The CDR3 spans 15 residues. From germline, CDR1 is MNHNS and CDR2 SASEGT. The origin of this receptor is a man in his forties or fifties who received an inactivated influenza vaccine. The sequencing used PBMCs from blood, collected 14 to 15 days before vaccination. The chain carries TRBV6-1 and TRBJ1-5, with unresolved D. CDR3 nucleotide sequence: TGTGCCAGCAGACAATCCCAGAATAGCAATCAGCCCCAGCATTTT. This sequence encodes CASRQSQNSNQPQHF.